These 5 T cell receptor beta chains were sequenced from one sample in a study of regulatory T cells in long-lasting Graves disease. Documented time point: newly diagnosed GD, antithyroid drugs for less than 3 months. Making the TCR library involved RNA that had been extracted from PBMCs. According to the study, TCR beta libraries were built with iRepertoire HTBI primers and CDR3-region Arm-PCR. Via MiXCR, TCRdb re-called the multiplex PCR reads, giving one row per CDR3 protein. Altogether 350,000 to 450,000 distinct CDR3 sequences are present, over 14% being singletons, with the ten largest covering 7.8%. These data also featured in a second study, about T cells in Graves' hyperthyroidism and ophthalmopathy.

The sequencing used peripheral blood mononuclear cells (PBMCs), collected at new diagnosis, from a patient treated with antithyroid drugs. The source is a woman aged 40 to 50 with Graves disease.

This clonotype was picked up a small number of times. V usage is TRBV18 and J usage is TRBJ2-1; 9 nucleotides match TRBD2. This CDR3 has 17 residues. The V gene's germline CDR1 is KGHSH and CDR2 LQKENI. Trimming removed 2 bases from V and 8 bases from J; junction bases left unmatched: 13. In nucleotides, the CDR3 is TGTGCCAGCTCACCATCGGCTAGCGGGGCCTGGGTCCATGAGCAGTTCTTC. Protein product: CASSPSASGAWVHEQFF.

Worth noting for this clonotype: A clone one base away is much larger, so this may be a read error. This chain joins TRBV19 and TRBJ1-4; D perhaps matches TRBD1 (5 bases). Germline assignment: CDR1 LNHDA and CDR2 SQIVND (reference sequence). Trimming left V 2 bases short and J 3 bases short, with 7 bases between. The CDR3 contains 14 residues. This CDR3 is CASSICRANEKLFF. CDR3 in DNA: TGTGCCAGTAGTATATGCAGGGCTAATGAAAAACTGTTTTTT.

V and J are TRBV9 and TRBJ2-1, with 15 bases that match TRBD2. The junction had 3 bases not matched to a gene; V was cut back by 0 bases and J by 8 bases. Germline V gene lookup returns CDR1 SGDLS and CDR2 YYNGEE. The CDR3 is 16 amino acids. As DNA, the CDR3 is TGTGCCAGCAGCGTAGGGACTAGCGGGAGGGCCCATGAGCAGTTCTTC. It is translated as CASSVGTSGRAHEQFF.

This clonotype was picked up many times. The gene calls are TRBV5-4 and TRBJ2-7, with 8 positions matching TRBD2. The junction had 8 bases not matched to a gene; V was cut back by 0 bases and J by 6 bases. CDR1 is SGHNT and CDR2 is YYREEE in the germline V gene (reference sequence). The length of the CDR3 is 15 residues. For the CDR3, the DNA is TGTGCCAGCAGCTTGGCCGGGGTAGCGGGATCCGAGCAGTACTTC. This translates into CASSLAGVAGSEQYF.

In its sample, this clonotype was seen many times. The rearrangement uses TRBV12-3 or TRBV12-4 and TRBJ2-5; 8 nucleotides agree with TRBD2. CDR3 length: 14 residues. The junction had 3 bases not matched to a gene; V was cut back by 4 bases and J by 2 bases. The CDR3 loop reads CASSSGGLQETQYF. The CDR3 DNA follows: TGTGCCAGCAGTTCGGGAGGGTTGCAAGAGACCCAGTACTTC.